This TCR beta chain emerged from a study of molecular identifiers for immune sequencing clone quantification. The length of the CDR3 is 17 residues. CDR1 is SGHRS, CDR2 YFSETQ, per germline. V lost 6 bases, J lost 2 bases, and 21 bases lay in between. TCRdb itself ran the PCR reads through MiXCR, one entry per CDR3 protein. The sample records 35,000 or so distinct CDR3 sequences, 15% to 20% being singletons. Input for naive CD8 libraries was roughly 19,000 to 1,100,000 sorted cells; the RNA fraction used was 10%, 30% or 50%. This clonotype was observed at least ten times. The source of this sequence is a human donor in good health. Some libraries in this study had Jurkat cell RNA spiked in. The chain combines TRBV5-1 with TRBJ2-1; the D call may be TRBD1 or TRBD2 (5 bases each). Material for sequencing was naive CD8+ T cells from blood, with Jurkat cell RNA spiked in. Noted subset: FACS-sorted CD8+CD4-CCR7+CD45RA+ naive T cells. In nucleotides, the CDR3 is TGCGCCAGCATCAGGGACCCGACCCGGTGGGCCTACAATGAGCAGTTCTTC. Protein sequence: CASIRDPTRWAYNEQFF.